Sequencing of this T cell receptor (beta chain) was carried out in a study of response to subunit inactivated influenza vaccine. TCRdb independently ran MiXCR on the RT-PCR reads; one entry per CDR3 protein. The data hold 250,000 to 350,000 distinct CDR3 sequences, with over 20% observed a single time. The sequence was obtained from a man aged 45-69 years who received an inactivated influenza vaccine. The sequenced sample was PBMCs from blood, obtained less than 22 months after vaccination.

CDR3 region: CASSWDMGYNEQFF. CDR3 in DNA: TGTGCCAGCAGCTGGGACATGGGCTACAATGAGCAGTTCTTC. The chain combines TRBV7-9 with TRBJ2-1, with D possibly TRBD1 on 6 matching bases. This CDR3 has 14 residues. V lost 4 bases and J lost 3, with 10 bases in between. Per germline, CDR1 SEHNR and CDR2 FQNEAQ (reference sequence).